Listed below are T cell receptor beta chains from one sample, sequenced in a study of cytomegalovirus exposure and HLA in healthy donors. Assay used: immunoSEQ multiplex PCR; TCRdb lists only in-frame clones, some missing. Of some 160,000 clones listed, about 78% are singletons. The sequencing input was PBMCs. The receptors shown here come from a man aged 55 to 70 in good health and CMV-seronegative. Both conserved end residues are part of each CDR3. Each record gives: J gene, V gene, clone size, CDR3 protein. Expanded clones get a size class; other rows say once, few or many, or leave the size out.

>TRBJ2-5|TRBV5-1|-
CASSLVGTAGTQYF
>TRBJ2-7|TRBV6-1|-
CASSGTSGSSYEQYF
>TRBJ2-5|TRBV6-1|-
CASSATALRETQYF
>TRBJ2-1|TRBV30|once
CAWSDPGLGRDEQFF
>TRBJ1-5|TRBV28|-
CASSLLVPGNQPQHF
>TRBJ2-5|TRBV5-1|once
CASSIRRGETQYF
>TRBJ2-3|TRBV2|-
CASRVSWSADTQYF
>TRBJ2-7|TRBV15|-
CATSREQGAYEQYF
>TRBJ2-1|TRBV5-1|few
CASSFQGEQFF
>TRBJ2-3|TRBV5-1|-
CASQGAVASTDTQYF
>TRBJ2-2|TRBV5-1|-
CASSLVVLAGSTGELFF